These 6 T cell receptor beta chains originate from one sample sequenced in a study of blood T cell repertoires in COVID-19. The assay was immunoSEQ multiplex PCR, and TCRdb's table has in-frame clones only and misses some. Among around 94,000 clones listed, roughly 92% were seen once. Specimen: peripheral blood. These TCRs come from a woman between 45 and 60 years old with COVID-19, enrolled during active disease.

V and J are TRBV27 and TRBJ2-1, with TRBD1 as a possible D gene (5 bases). CDR1 is MNHEY, CDR2 SMNVEV, per germline (reference sequence). The CDR3 has 13 residues. The V gene lost 3 bases and the J gene lost 5 bases, with 8 bases spanning the gap. The CDR3 reads CASSLGPNNEQFF. The CDR3 DNA sequence: TGTGCCAGCAGTTTGGGGCCGAACAATGAGCAGTTCTTC.

In its sample, this clone was seen a few times. The CDR3 protein is CAWLDSDRVRNTIYF. CDR3 coding DNA: TGTGCCTGGTTGGATTCGGACAGGGTGCGAAACACCATATATTTT. The chain combines TRBV30 with TRBJ1-3; the match to TRBD1 covers 8 bases. Germline CDR1 reads GTSNPN; CDR2 reads SVGIG (reference sequence). The CDR3 has 15 residues. After removal of 5 bases from V and 5 bases from J, the junction contained 11 bases not matched to a gene. Full variable domain (outside the CDR3, taken from reference TRBV30 and TRBJ1-3): SQTIHQWPATLVQPVGSPLSLECTVEGTSNPNLYWYRQAAGRGLQLLFYSVGIGQISSEVPQNLSASRPQDRQFILSSKKLLLSDSGFYLCAWLDSDRVRNTIYFGEGSWLTVV.

The chain joins TRBV6-2 or TRBV6-3 to TRBJ1-2; D gene ambiguous. Germline lookup yields CDR1 MNHEY and CDR2 SVGEGT. The CDR3 loop spans 13 amino acids. V gave up 2 bases and J gave up 6 bases, with 10 bases separating them. CDR3 protein: CASSYEGRDGYTF. The CDR3 DNA sequence: TGTGCCAGCAGTTACGAGGGAAGGGATGGCTACACCTTC.

The chain links TRBV5-1 to TRBJ1-6; D is uncertain. The germline CDR1 and CDR2 sequences are SGHRS and YFSETQ. The CDR3 spans 14 residues. V was cut by 0 bases and J by 7 bases, with 8 bases left in between. The CDR3 here is CASSLVEGNSPLHF. The CDR3 DNA reads as TGCGCCAGCAGCTTGGTAGAGGGAAATTCACCCCTCCACTTT.

This chain connects TRBV11-2 to TRBJ2-1, with 11 nucleotides matching TRBD2. V was clipped by 8 bases and J by 5 bases; unmatched bases: 8. This CDR3 has 15 residues. From germline, CDR1 is SGHAT and CDR2 FQNNGV. In nucleotides, the CDR3 is TGTGCCAGCTTAAGGGCTAGCGGGGGGCACAATGAGCAGTTCTTC. Protein product: CASLRASGGHNEQFF.

The genes are TRBV30 and TRBJ1-3; D gene uncertain. The V and J ends lost 8 bases and 0 bases respectively, with 5 bases between them. The germline gives CDR1 GTSNPN, CDR2 SVGIG (reference sequence). The CDR3 contains 11 residues. The CDR3 sequence: CARDSGNTIYF. CDR3 in DNA: TGTGCCCGGGACTCTGGAAACACCATATATTTT.